These 32 T cell receptor beta chains came from one sample sequenced in a study of blood T cells in healthy people across ages. With a J-beta primer mix and a sample-barcoded 5' primer, a second PCR ran about 6 to 11 cycles. TCRdb independently ran MiXCR on the 5' RACE reads; one entry per CDR3 protein. The table has about 1,500,000 distinct CDR3 sequences, about 30% seen once. Material: blood. The source is a woman aged 30 to 39 in good health.

On this clonotype: Mismatch with germline at one junction end may stem from a read error. This rearrangement joins TRBV5-4 to TRBJ2-5; a possible D gene is TRBD1 (6 bases). Germline lookup yields CDR1 SGHNT and CDR2 YYREEE (reference sequence). This CDR3 spans 15 amino acids. The CDR3 loop reads CAGSHTGHTQETQYF. In DNA, the CDR3 is TGTGCCGGCAGCCATACGGGACACACACAAGAGACCCAGTACTTC. The full variable domain, rest sourced from reference TRBV5-4 and TRBJ2-5, is ETGVTQSPTHLIKTRGQQVTLRCSSQSGHNTVSWYQQALGQGPQFIFQYYREEENGRGNFPPRFSGLQFPNYSSELNVNALELDDSALYLCAGSHTGHTQETQYFGPGTRLLVL.

This rearrangement joins TRBV16 to TRBJ2-1; TRBD2 aligns across 9 bases. This CDR3 contains 15 residues. CDR1 and CDR2 from the germline V gene are KGHSY and FQNENV. After removal of 0 bases from V and 6 bases from J, the junction contained 3 bases not matched to a gene. CDR3 protein: CASSQSSGGLNEQFF. The CDR3 DNA reads as TGTGCCAGCAGCCAATCCAGCGGGGGGCTCAATGAGCAGTTCTTC.

The chain employs TRBV20-1 and TRBJ1-1; possibly TRBD1 for D (5 bases). V dropped 5 bases and J dropped 0 bases, with 16 bases sitting between them. Per germline, CDR1 DFQATT and CDR2 SNEGSKA (reference sequence). This CDR3 region has 15 residues. CDR3 residues: CSAGPRQTVNTEAFF. CDR3 in DNA: TGCAGTGCTGGCCCCCGACAGACTGTGAACACTGAAGCTTTCTTT.

This rearrangement joins TRBV20-1 to TRBJ2-5; 10 positions match TRBD2. Germline values: CDR1 DFQATT, CDR2 SNEGSKA (reference sequence). The CDR3 contains 14 residues. J gave up 2 bases and V 6 bases, and 6 bases lay outside the gene matches. This CDR3 is CSASTSGTQETQYF. As DNA, the CDR3 is TGCAGTGCGTCAACTAGCGGGACACAAGAGACCCAGTACTTC.

The chain couples TRBV7-2 to TRBJ1-4, with D hard to call. V shed 3 bases and J shed 5 bases, with 19 bases lying between them. The length of the CDR3 is 17 residues. Germline V gives CDR1 SGHTA, CDR2 FQGNSA. Here the CDR3 DNA reads TGTGCCAGCAGCTTCGGACGCCCTGGCTTCGGGAATGAAAAACTGTTTTTT. Amino acid sequence: CASSFGRPGFGNEKLFF.

Details on this clonotype: One end of the junction does not line up with germline, which may come from a read error. This rearrangement joins TRBV20-1 to TRBJ1-6; D is uncertain. This CDR3 region has 13 residues. Per germline, CDR1 DFQATT and CDR2 SNEGSKA (reference sequence). CDR3 DNA: TGCAGTGCTAGGGGGATAACCAATTCACCCCCCCACTTT. Protein product: CSARGITNSPPHF.

As to this clonotype: A single base separates this from a much larger clone, so it may be a read error. The V gene is TRBV7-2, the J gene TRBJ2-1; 7 bases line up with TRBD1. The V gene end was trimmed by 4 bases and the J gene end by 9 bases; junction bases not matched to a gene: 9. Germline CDR1 and CDR2: SGHTA and FQGNSA. The CDR3 extends over 14 amino acids. Here the CDR3 DNA reads TGTGCCAGCAGCTCCGCGACAGGGATGGGTGAGCAGTTCTTC. Translated: CASSSATGMGEQFF.

This clonotype has ten or more counts. The CDR3 DNA reads as TGTGCCAGCTCACCTGACTCCCTATCCTACGAGCAGTACTTC. Translation gives CASSPDSLSYEQYF. The rearrangement links TRBV18 to TRBJ2-7; D unclear. The V end lost 3 bases, the J end lost 1 base, and 10 bases lay between the germline ends. CDR1 KGHSH and CDR2 LQKENI come from the germline V gene. The CDR3 totals 14 residues.

This clonotype has more than one count but fewer than ten. Germline and junction disagree at one end, which may indicate a read error. The CDR3 nucleotides are TGCGCCACCAGCTGGCCGGTCAGCTCCTACAATGAGCAGTACTTC. Residues: CATSWPVSSYNEQYF. The gene calls are TRBV15 and TRBJ2-1, with D unresolved. The DNA end lines up better with TRBJ2-7; the J call may be wrong. This CDR3 comprises 15 residues. Germline V gives CDR1 LNHNV, CDR2 YYDKDF (reference sequence).

The V gene is TRBV7-3, the J gene TRBJ1-2, with D possibly being TRBD1 (6 bases). Germline lookup yields CDR1 SGHTA and CDR2 FQGTGA. Deletions cut 2 bases from V and 3 bases from J, with 13 bases between. This CDR3 has 15 amino acids. The CDR3 loop reads CASSLCGGSDYGYTF. The CDR3 nucleotides read TGTGCCAGCAGCTTATGCGGGGGCAGTGACTATGGCTACACCTTC.

V and J are TRBV6-2 or TRBV6-3 and TRBJ1-5; D perhaps matches TRBD1 (6 bases). The germline V gene encodes CDR1 MNHEY and CDR2 SVGEGT. The V end lost 0 bases, the J end lost 4 bases, and 10 bases lay between the germline ends. The CDR3 has 15 residues. The CDR3, as DNA: TGTGCCAGCAGTTACTCGGGGGGGCGGAATCAGCCCCAGCATTTT. This gives the protein CASSYSGGRNQPQHF.

The chain carries TRBV4-1 and TRBJ1-2; possibly TRBD1 for D (6 bases). This CDR3 region has 13 residues. Germline V gene lookup returns CDR1 MGHRA and CDR2 YSYEKL. V was trimmed by 2 bases and J by 7 bases, leaving 11 bases between them. CDR3 nucleotide sequence: TGCGCCAGCAGCCAACAGGGGCTCTCTGGCTACACCTTC. This codes for CASSQQGLSGYTF.

The chain uses TRBV12-3 or TRBV12-4 and TRBJ2-7; the D is unclear. The CDR3 has 14 amino acids. V was trimmed by 8 bases and J by 3 bases, leaving 17 bases between them. In DNA form, the CDR3 reads TGTGCCAGCTCACCCTGGGAAACTCACTACGAGCAGTACTTC. As protein: CASSPWETHYEQYF.

The J gene is TRBJ1-2, the V gene TRBV3-1; D is ambiguous. The CDR3 is 14 amino acids. V was trimmed by 4 bases and J by 4 bases, leaving 13 bases between them. Germline CDR1 is LGHDT and CDR2 is YNNKEL (reference sequence). The CDR3 DNA follows: TGTGCCAGCAGCCCTGGTCCGGACCTCTATGGCTACACCTTC. It codes for CASSPGPDLYGYTF.

This clonotype was found many times. This chain uses TRBV18 with TRBJ2-7; D ambiguous. This CDR3 contains 12 residues. V lost 6 bases, J lost 5 bases, and 11 bases lay in between. Germline CDR1 and CDR2: KGHSH and LQKENI. CDR3 loop: CASSPHVHEQYF. The CDR3 region has the DNA TGTGCCAGCTCCCCCCATGTCCACGAGCAGTACTTC.

A remark on this clonotype: This may come from a read error, since a much larger clone is one base off. The chain uses TRBV20-1 and TRBJ2-6; no clear D gene. Germline V gene sequence: CDR1 DFQATT, CDR2 SNEGSKA (reference sequence). The CDR3 is made up of 15 amino acids. V was clipped by 5 bases and J by 2 bases, with 13 bases between them. CDR3 amino acids: CSAGKERAGANVLTF. The CDR3 DNA reads TGCAGTGCTGGAAAAGAGCGCGCTGGGGCCAACGTCCTGACTTTC.

V is TRBV9 and J is TRBJ2-7, with 7 bases identical to TRBD1. The ends lost 0 bases at V and 3 bases at J; junction bases unmatched: 6. CDR1 and CDR2 (germline): SGDLS, YYNGEE. The CDR3 runs 15 residues. This chain's CDR3 is CASSVGWGQSYEQYF. In nucleotides, the CDR3 is TGTGCCAGCAGCGTAGGGTGGGGACAGAGCTACGAGCAGTACTTC.

As regards this clonotype: One end of the junction fails to match germline, which may point to a read error. The V and J genes are TRBV27 and TRBJ2-1; 10 bases agree with TRBD2. From germline, CDR1 is MNHEY and CDR2 SMNVEV (reference sequence). The length of the CDR3 is 14 residues. CDR3 region: CACSLSLAGDEQFF. CDR3 bases: TGTGCCTGCAGTTTATCGCTAGCGGGAGATGAGCAGTTCTTC.

To note about this clonotype: A much more abundant neighbour one base away suggests this may be a read error. The rearrangement joins TRBV6-6 to TRBJ2-1; no definite D call. This CDR3 is built from 15 residues. Germline lookup yields CDR1 MNHNY and CDR2 SVGAGI (reference sequence). V was cut by 2 bases and J by 9 bases, with 17 bases left in between. The CDR3 coding sequence is TGTGCCAGCAGTTACGGCGGCCCTCGTGGTGGTGAGCAGTTCTTC. Translating gives CASSYGGPRGGEQFF.

In this sample, this clonotype turned up many times. The CDR3 loop is CSVGGFGGEETQYF. CDR3 in DNA: TGCAGCGTCGGGGGGTTTGGAGGGGAAGAGACCCAGTACTTC. The chain has TRBV29-1 and TRBJ2-5; 7 bases map to TRBD2. This CDR3 is 14 amino acids long. Germline CDR1 and CDR2: SQVTM and ANQGSEA. V gave up 6 bases and J gave up 3 bases; unmatched junction bases: 10.

This clonotype came up a few times. The J gene is TRBJ2-1, the V gene TRBV28; no reliable D call. With 10 bases removed from V and 7 bases from J, the gap between germline ends came to 14 bases. In germline, CDR1 is MDHEN, CDR2 SYDVKM. The CDR3 covers 12 residues. The CDR3 sequence is CANRNQPNEQFF. Written as DNA, the CDR3 is TGTGCCAACAGAAATCAGCCAAATGAGCAGTTCTTC.

The V call is TRBV7-9, the J call TRBJ1-3, with a possible D match to TRBD1 (6 bases). Trimming cost V 6 bases and J 2 bases, with 11 bases left between them. Looked up from germline, CDR1 is SEHNR and CDR2 is FQNEAQ (reference sequence). The CDR3 totals 14 residues. CDR3 in DNA: TGTGCCAGCAGAGGGCAGGGGACTGGAAACACCATATATTTT. It translates to CASRGQGTGNTIYF.

The sample holds a few counts of this clonotype. This sequence joins TRBV28 and TRBJ2-5; TRBD2 matches 9 bases. V was clipped by 7 bases and J by 4 bases; unmatched bases: 7. Germline lookup yields CDR1 MDHEN and CDR2 SYDVKM. The CDR3 runs to 14 residues. The CDR3 is CASISAGGRETQYF. In DNA form, the CDR3 reads TGTGCCAGCATATCAGCGGGGGGAAGAGAGACCCAGTACTTC.

In its sample, this clonotype was seen a few times. This rearrangement joins TRBV15 to TRBJ1-1; D gene unclear. Germline V gives CDR1 LNHNV, CDR2 YYDKDF (reference sequence). Trimming shortened V by 1 base and J by 4 bases, and 19 bases separated the two germline ends. CDR3 length: 17 residues. Here the CDR3 DNA reads TGTGCCACCAGCAGAGCTAAGGTACTAACGATACTCACTGAAGCTTTCTTT. Translating it yields CATSRAKVLTILTEAFF.

This clonotype has just one count. A much larger clone lies one base from this, so it may be a read error. V is TRBV29-1 and J is TRBJ1-5; 7 bases map to TRBD1. Germline V CDR1 and CDR2: SQVTM, ANQGSEA. The CDR3 has 14 residues. The chain's CDR3 is CSVAGSGGNQPRHF. CDR3 sequence (DNA): TGCAGCGTAGCAGGTTCAGGGGGGAATCAGCCCCGGCATTTT.

The table lists this clonotype with a few counts. The chain employs TRBV20-1 and TRBJ2-1; D not resolved. V shed 3 bases and J shed 5 bases, with 8 bases lying between them. The CDR3 loop spans 12 amino acids. Germline V lookup: CDR1 DFQATT, CDR2 SNEGSKA (reference sequence). The CDR3: CSARALDNEQFF. The CDR3 DNA follows: TGCAGTGCTAGGGCCCTGGACAATGAGCAGTTCTTC.

This clonotype was seen only a few times. The chain links TRBV5-1 to TRBJ2-3, with 10 bases fitting TRBD1. CDR3 size: 16 residues. Germline loops: CDR1 SGHRS, CDR2 YFSETQ. J gave up 2 bases and V 4 bases, and 7 bases lay outside the gene matches. The CDR3 region is CASSPLTGGLTDTQYF. The CDR3 DNA reads as TGCGCCAGCAGCCCGCTGACAGGGGGCCTCACAGATACGCAGTATTTT.

This clonotype was detected many times. This rearrangement joins TRBV25-1 to TRBJ2-3, with D tentatively TRBD2 (6 bases). The CDR3 length is 14 residues. V lost 4 bases, J lost 3 bases, and 11 bases lay in between. Germline assignment: CDR1 MGHDK and CDR2 SYGVNS. The chain's CDR3 is CASSVGLSTDTQYF. The DNA for the CDR3 is TGTGCCAGCAGTGTTGGACTATCGACAGATACGCAGTATTTT.

This clonotype was observed a handful of times. J is TRBJ2-1 and V is TRBV6-1; TRBD2 matches at 8 bases. V trimming: 4 bases; J trimming: 6 bases; junction bases outside the gene matches: 11. The CDR3 is 16 residues long. Per the germline V gene, CDR1 is MNHNS and CDR2 is SASEGT. CDR3 amino acids: CASSGLLGLVFNEQFF. CDR3 DNA sequence: TGTGCCAGCAGTGGCCTGTTGGGACTAGTATTCAATGAGCAGTTCTTC.

This chain connects TRBV18 to TRBJ1-4; TRBD1 is a possible D gene (5 bases). CDR3 length equals 15 residues. Germline CDR1 and CDR2: KGHSH and LQKENI. V lost 4 bases and J lost 0, with 9 bases in between. The DNA of the CDR3 is TGTGCCAGCTCACGTTCGACAGCAACTAATGAAAAACTGTTTTTT. Encoded protein: CASSRSTATNEKLFF.

On this clonotype: A much larger clone is a single base away; this may be a read error. The chain recombines TRBV20-1 with TRBJ2-7, with D possibly being TRBD2 (5 bases). The CDR3 consists of 14 residues. V was pared by 3 bases and J by 7 bases, with 19 bases between. Germline CDR1 and CDR2: DFQATT and SNEGSKA (reference sequence). The DNA for the CDR3 is TGCAGTGCTAGTGTTGAGGGAGTCGGTTGGGAGCAGTACTTC. Translated, it gives CSASVEGVGWEQYF.

This clonotype was seen a few times. The chain has TRBV5-1 and TRBJ1-1, with a tentative D call TRBD1 (5 bases). Germline V gene data show CDR1 as SGHRS and CDR2 as YFSETQ. V lost 3 bases and J 3 bases, leaving 6 bases between the germline ends. CDR3 size: 12 residues. DNA of the CDR3: TGCGCCAGCAGCTCCAGGGACACTGAAGCTTTCTTT. This encodes CASSSRDTEAFF.